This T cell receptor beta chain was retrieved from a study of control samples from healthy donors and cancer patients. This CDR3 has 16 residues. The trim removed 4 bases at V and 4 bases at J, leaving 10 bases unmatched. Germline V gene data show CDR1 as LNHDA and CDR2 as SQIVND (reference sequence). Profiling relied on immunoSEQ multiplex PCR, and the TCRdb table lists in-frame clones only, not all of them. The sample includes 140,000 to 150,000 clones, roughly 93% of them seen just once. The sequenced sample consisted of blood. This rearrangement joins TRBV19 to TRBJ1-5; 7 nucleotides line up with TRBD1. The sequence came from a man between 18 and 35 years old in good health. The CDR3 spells CASSRGRQGSNQPQHF. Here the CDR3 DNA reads TGTGCCAGTAGTAGGGGGAGACAGGGCAGTAATCAGCCCCAGCATTTT.